The 23 T cell receptor beta chains given below trace back to one sample, sequenced in a study of spatial heterogeneity in lung cancer. Stated time point: sample taken at primary tumor resection. MiXCR, run by TCRdb on the 5' RACE reads, gives a single entry per CDR3 protein. The sample carries approximately 25,000 distinct CDR3 sequences, 7% recorded once. Sequencing used PBMCs, obtained at surgery. The receptors derive from a male donor with early-stage non-small cell lung cancer.

This clonotype was seen ten or more times. V is TRBV20-1 and J is TRBJ2-1; 7 positions match TRBD2. Germline trimming cut 5 bases from V and 3 bases from J; bases unmatched to any gene: 4. The CDR3 extends over 13 amino acids. Germline V gene lookup returns CDR1 DFQATT and CDR2 SNEGSKA (reference sequence). The DNA for the CDR3 is TGCAGTGCTCGCCGGGGGGACTACAATGAGCAGTTCTTC. The encoded protein is CSARRGDYNEQFF.

This clonotype was seen at least ten times. CDR3: CASSLALPNTEAFF. DNA for the CDR3: TGTGCCAGCAGTTTAGCGCTCCCGAACACTGAAGCTTTCTTT. This chain connects TRBV28 to TRBJ1-1, with D uncertain. This CDR3 spans 14 amino acids. The germline gives CDR1 MDHEN, CDR2 SYDVKM. Trimming removed 2 bases at V and 1 base at J, with 8 bases between.

This clonotype has ten or more counts. The chain links TRBV29-1 to TRBJ2-7; D is possibly TRBD1 (6 bases). The CDR3 is made up of 13 amino acids. Germline V gene lookup returns CDR1 SQVTM and CDR2 ANQGSEA. V was clipped by 4 bases and J by 3 bases, with 13 bases between them. The CDR3 coding sequence is TGCAGCGTTGTACTGACAGGCCGCTACGAGCAGTACTTC. Translation: CSVVLTGRYEQYF.

This clonotype was seen ten or more times. This chain links TRBV20-1 with TRBJ2-3; D is perhaps TRBD2 (5 bases). There are 12 residues in the CDR3. V was trimmed by 4 bases and J by 3 bases, leaving 8 bases between them. Germline-derived CDR1 and CDR2 are DFQATT and SNEGSKA (reference sequence). Here the CDR3 reads CSAKRGTDTQYF. The CDR3 region has the DNA TGCAGTGCTAAACGAGGGACAGATACGCAGTATTTT.

This clonotype was seen at least ten times. The rearrangement joins TRBV10-3 to TRBJ2-2, with D maybe TRBD1 (5 bases). The CDR3 runs to 14 residues. The V gene's germline CDR1 is ENHRY and CDR2 SYGVKD. Trimming stripped 6 bases from V and 0 bases from J, with 8 bases between. In nucleotides, the CDR3 is TGTGCCATCAGGACAGACGCGAACACCGGGGAGCTGTTTTTT. It translates to CAIRTDANTGELFF.

There are many counts of this clonotype. This sequence joins TRBV12-3 or TRBV12-4 and TRBJ2-2; possibly TRBD1 for D (5 bases). The CDR3 covers 17 residues. Trimming removed 4 bases from V and 3 bases from J, with 18 bases in between. CDR3 DNA sequence: TGTGCCAGCAGTTCTAACCCATGGACAATTTACACCGGGGAGCTGTTTTTT. Translated: CASSSNPWTIYTGELFF.

The chain carries TRBV6-1 and TRBJ2-5, with no clear D. With 7 bases removed from V and 5 bases from J, the gap between germline ends came to 11 bases. CDR3 length: 12 residues. Germline V lookup: CDR1 MNHNS, CDR2 SASEGT. The CDR3 DNA follows: TGTGCCAGCACTTGGGATTTGGAGACCCAGTACTTC. The encoded protein is CASTWDLETQYF.

V and J are TRBV12-3 or TRBV12-4 and TRBJ1-1, with 7 bases that match TRBD1. There are 14 residues in the CDR3. V shed 3 bases and J 1 base; nucleotides not matched to a gene: 2. The chain's CDR3 is CASSFRTGNTEAFF. CDR3 DNA sequence: TGTGCCAGCAGTTTTCGGACAGGGAACACTGAAGCTTTCTTT.

This clonotype was counted at least ten times. V gene TRBV28 combines with J gene TRBJ1-2; weak D call: TRBD1 (6 bases). Trimming cost V 4 bases and J 5 bases, with 17 bases left between them. Germline values: CDR1 MDHEN, CDR2 SYDVKM. The CDR3 spans 15 residues. CDR3 residues: CASSSQFTGYYGYTF. CDR3 nucleotide sequence: TGTGCCAGCAGTTCGCAGTTCACAGGGTATTATGGCTACACCTTC.

The chain links TRBV9 to TRBJ2-5, with TRBD2 identical over 7 bases. This CDR3 has 17 amino acids. CDR1 is SGDLS, CDR2 YYNGEE, per germline. V trimming: 4 bases; J trimming: 5 bases; junction bases outside the gene matches: 17. The CDR3 is CASSTEMGGSGKETQYF. CDR3 bases: TGTGCCAGCAGCACCGAGATGGGGGGGTCAGGAAAGGAGACCCAGTACTTC. Together with reference TRBV9 and TRBJ2-5, the CDR3 gives the full variable domain: DSGVTQTPKHLITATGQRVTLRCSPRSGDLSVYWYQQSLDQGLQFLIQYYNGEERAKGNILERFSAQQFPDLHSELNLSSLELGDSALYFCASSTEMGGSGKETQYFGPGTRLLVL.

Many counts were recorded for this clonotype. V usage is TRBV7-2 and J usage is TRBJ2-3, with D perhaps given as TRBD1 or TRBD2 (5 bases each). Trimming stripped 1 base from V and 3 bases from J, with 8 bases between. The CDR3 extends over 14 amino acids. Per germline, CDR1 SGHTA and CDR2 FQGNSA. CDR3 amino acids: CASSLVGRTDTQYF. CDR3 nucleotides: TGTGCCAGCAGCTTAGTGGGACGGACAGATACGCAGTATTTT.

This clonotype was detected only a few times. The gene calls are TRBV11-2 and TRBJ2-6, with D unresolved. CDR1 is SGHAT and CDR2 is FQNNGV in the germline V gene. V was trimmed by 4 bases and J by 3 bases, leaving 7 bases between them. The CDR3 spans 14 residues. The CDR3 DNA is TGTGCCAGCAGCTACATCCTTGGGGCCAACGTCCTGACTTTC. Its protein product is CASSYILGANVLTF.

This clonotype has more than one count but fewer than ten. V is TRBV28 and J is TRBJ1-4, with TRBD1 identical over 7 bases. The CDR3 loop spans 15 amino acids. CDR1 and CDR2 (germline): MDHEN, SYDVKM. V lost 5 bases and J lost 5; bases outside the gene matches: 8. The CDR3 protein is CASSPIGTENEKLFF. The CDR3 DNA reads as TGTGCCAGCAGTCCGATCGGGACAGAGAATGAAAAACTGTTTTTT.

The chain has TRBV9 and TRBJ1-6, with 7 bases that match TRBD1. The germline gives CDR1 SGDLS, CDR2 YYNGEE. The CDR3 consists of 14 residues. The J segment lost 9 bases and the V segment lost 4 bases, leaving 7 bases of the junction unmatched. This chain's CDR3 is CASSPDRVGSPLHF. CDR3 coding DNA: TGTGCCAGCAGCCCAGACAGGGTCGGTTCACCCCTCCACTTT.

This chain links TRBV12-3 or TRBV12-4 with TRBJ1-6; D call uncertain. This CDR3 region has 12 residues. V was pared by 5 bases and J by 14 bases, with 13 bases between. This CDR3 is CASSPRVGALHF. The CDR3 DNA follows: TGTGCCAGCAGTCCGAGAGTAGGAGCCCTCCACTTT.

J is TRBJ1-5 and V is TRBV20-1; 7 positions agree with TRBD1. The V gene's germline CDR1 is DFQATT and CDR2 SNEGSKA (reference sequence). The CDR3 is 14 residues long. The V gene end was trimmed by 5 bases and the J gene end by 0 bases; junction bases not matched to a gene: 4. The CDR3 spells CSAHDRASNQPQHF. CDR3 DNA sequence: TGCAGTGCTCATGACAGGGCTAGCAATCAGCCCCAGCATTTT.

This clonotype has only a few counts. The gene calls are TRBV2 and TRBJ1-6, with 7 bases lining up with TRBD1. Germline assignment: CDR1 SNHLY and CDR2 FYNNEI. The V gene end was trimmed by 4 bases and the J gene end by 7 bases; junction bases not matched to a gene: 4. The length of the CDR3 is 14 residues. The CDR3 sequence is CASSGGTENSPLHF. The CDR3 nucleotides read TGTGCCAGCAGTGGGGGGACAGAGAATTCACCCCTCCACTTT.

This chain links TRBV28 with TRBJ1-3, with D possibly being TRBD1 (6 bases). Trimming removed 5 bases at V and 4 bases at J, with 9 bases between. The CDR3 is 13 amino acids. The germline V gene encodes CDR1 MDHEN and CDR2 SYDVKM. This CDR3 reads CASSTDRGNTIYF. The DNA for the CDR3 is TGTGCCAGCAGTACCGACAGGGGAAACACCATATATTTT.

This clonotype was seen repeatedly, ten times or more. V gene TRBV5-1 combines with J gene TRBJ2-3; 7 nucleotides agree with TRBD2. V lost 3 bases to trimming and J lost 4 bases; unmatched junction nucleotides: 8. Germline V gives CDR1 SGHRS, CDR2 YFSETQ. The CDR3 has 15 amino acids. The CDR3 DNA is TGCGCCAGCAGCTCGGCGGGAGAAGGGCCAGATACGCAGTATTTT. This translates into CASSSAGEGPDTQYF.

This clonotype has at least ten counts. This chain connects TRBV11-2 to TRBJ1-1; TRBD1 might be the D (5 bases). The CDR3 runs to 14 residues. Trimming took off 3 bases at V and 2 bases at J, with 10 bases between the two ends. The germline gives CDR1 SGHAT, CDR2 FQNNGV. The CDR3 DNA reads TGTGCCAGCAGCTTTAGTAGGGGAAACACTGAAGCTTTCTTT. Translation gives CASSFSRGNTEAFF.

V is TRBV7-2 and J is TRBJ2-7, with no clear D. Trimming stripped 0 bases from V and 2 bases from J, with 8 bases between. The CDR3 runs 14 residues. Germline CDR1 and CDR2: SGHTA and FQGNSA. CDR3 residues: CASSLATGTYEQYF. DNA of the CDR3: TGTGCCAGCAGCTTAGCGACGGGTACCTACGAGCAGTACTTC.

This clonotype was observed a few times. The V gene is TRBV7-2, the J gene TRBJ2-3; D unclear. This CDR3 is built from 13 residues. Germline V gives CDR1 SGHTA, CDR2 FQGNSA. Trimming pared 5 bases from V and 4 bases from J, leaving 10 bases between. CDR3 nucleotides: TGTGCCAGCAGCCCCGGAAGCTCAGATACGCAGTATTTT. Residues: CASSPGSSDTQYF.

The table lists this clonotype with a few counts. The V and J genes are TRBV20-1 and TRBJ1-5; 7 nucleotides line up with TRBD1. This CDR3 contains 14 residues. With V trimmed by 6 bases and J by 6 bases, 11 bases remained unmatched. CDR1 and CDR2 (germline): DFQATT, SNEGSKA (reference sequence). The CDR3 spells CSAQPRDSLQPQHF. The DNA of the CDR3 is TGCAGTGCCCAGCCCCGGGACAGCCTTCAGCCCCAGCATTTT.